The rows below give T cell receptor beta chains drawn from one sample of a study of T cells expressing NK-cell markers. Reprocessing the 5' RACE reads, TCRdb reports a single entry for every CDR3 protein and omits DNA. This listing includes about 150,000 distinct CDR3 sequences. Sequencing used blood T cells: a sorted CD56 or NKG2C T cell subset, CD4+ or CD8+ T cells, or bulk PBMC T cells (not recorded which). These receptors all stem from a man aged 18 to 29 in good health. The CDR3 runs from the conserved cysteine through the conserved F or W.

V gene	J gene	CDR3 protein
TRBV4-3	TRBJ2-5	CASSHGTSGKETQYF
TRBV13	TRBJ2-5	CASSPGPGYQETQYF
TRBV27	TRBJ2-7	CASSPGQGLAYEQYF
TRBV20-1	TRBJ1-6	CSAEDRVSPLHF
TRBV3-1	TRBJ1-2	CASSQDLGTANYGYTF
TRBV11-2	TRBJ2-3	CASSLGTGGATDTQYF
TRBV27	TRBJ2-3	CASSLFSIAGDTQYF
TRBV2	TRBJ2-1	CATSATSGRGEQFF
TRBV5-4	TRBJ2-1	CASSPPGDNEQFF
TRBV7-9	TRBJ2-2	CASSFPDFGTGELFF